Sequencing of this TCR beta chain was carried out in a study of cytomegalovirus exposure and HLA in healthy donors. General observations from the study: In a later analysis, donors in an Asian-associated ancestry cluster reportedly had fewer N-insertions in productive TCRs than the cohort mean. A later analysis appeared to link common viral pathogens to several of the most significant clusters.

Turning to this clone: The antigen is undetermined.

Germline V gives CDR1 GTSNPN, CDR2 SVGIG (reference sequence). Trimming shortened V by 1 base and J by 8 bases, and 9 bases separated the two germline ends. The CDR3 consists of 13 residues. The PCR ran on 60 Vbeta and 13 Jbeta primers. The data were produced by immunoSEQ multiplex PCR, yet TCRdb's version contains in-frame clones alone and is incomplete. The ten top clones account for about 0.96%, within a sample of 140,000 to 150,000 clones. The chain carries TRBV30 and TRBJ1-6, with D possibly matching TRBD1 (6 bases). This TCR came from a male donor in good health and CMV-seronegative. Sequencing was performed on PBMCs. The CDR3 nucleotides read TGTGCCTGGAGTGGGCAGGGGTATTCACCCCTCCACTTT. Its protein is CAWSGQGYSPLHF.